These 11 T cell receptor beta chains were sequenced from one sample in a study of blood T cells in healthy people across ages. A second PCR, run for 7 to 11 cycles, used a sample-barcoded 5' primer plus a J-beta primer mix. TCRdb itself ran the 5' RACE reads through MiXCR, one entry per CDR3 protein. Of about 900,000 distinct CDR3 sequences listed, around 62% are singletons. The sample was blood. The receptors stem from a man aged 30 to 45 in good health.

The chain has TRBV4-3 and TRBJ2-3, with 10 bases matching TRBD1. After removal of 3 bases from V and 3 bases from J, the junction contained 3 bases not matched to a gene. CDR3 length equals 15 residues. The germline V gene has CDR1 LGHNA and CDR2 YSLEER. CDR3 bases: TGCGCCAGCAGCCACGGACAGGGGGGAACAGATACGCAGTATTTT. Its translation is CASSHGQGGTDTQYF.

This chain uses TRBV29-1 with TRBJ1-2; no firm D call. Germline CDR1 is SQVTM and CDR2 is ANQGSEA. The V and J ends lost 5 bases and 7 bases respectively, with 14 bases between them. CDR3 length: 12 residues. The CDR3 is CSVFPLSGGYTF. The CDR3 DNA is TGCAGCGTTTTTCCACTATCCGGTGGCTACACCTTC.

Here the CDR3 DNA reads TGTGCCAGCAGTTTGCCAACCGGGCCTCCCTACGAGCAGTACTTC. Protein: CASSLPTGPPYEQYF. The chain recombines TRBV28 with TRBJ2-7; unclear D gene. Trimming cost V 3 bases and J 2 bases, with 14 bases left between them. CDR1 MDHEN and CDR2 SYDVKM come from the germline V gene. CDR3 length equals 15 residues.

V gene TRBV6-1 combines with J gene TRBJ1-1, with TRBD1 matching 9 bases. This CDR3 comprises 14 residues. Unmatched junction bases numbered 8, after V lost 7 bases and J lost 5 bases. Germline values: CDR1 MNHNS, CDR2 SASEGT. CDR3 region: CASTQQGARTEAFF. The CDR3, as DNA: TGTGCCAGCACCCAACAGGGGGCTAGGACTGAAGCTTTCTTT.

V gene TRBV6-5 combines with J gene TRBJ2-7; weak D call: TRBD1 (5 bases). There are 14 residues in the CDR3. Trimming stripped 5 bases from V and 2 bases from J, with 13 bases between. The germline CDR1 and CDR2 sequences are MNHEY and SVGAGI. The CDR3 is CASSDDQGPYEQYF. The DNA for the CDR3 is TGTGCCAGCAGTGACGATCAGGGCCCCTACGAGCAGTACTTC.

The chain couples TRBV6-2 or TRBV6-3 to TRBJ2-1, with 9 bases identical to TRBD1. The J segment lost 6 bases and the V segment lost 6 bases, leaving 15 bases of the junction unmatched. Germline lookup yields CDR1 MNHEY and CDR2 SVGEGT. The CDR3 runs 17 residues. The DNA for the CDR3 is TGTGCCAGCAGACGCAACTGGGGACAGGGAGGTTCCAATGAGCAGTTCTTC. It specifies CASRRNWGQGGSNEQFF.

V is TRBV11-1 and J is TRBJ2-7; D is possibly TRBD2 (5 bases). CDR1 and CDR2 from the germline V gene are SGHAT and FQDESV (reference sequence). This CDR3 contains 14 residues. V lost 5 bases and J lost 6, with 17 bases in between. CDR3 sequence reads: CASSRFGVGGEQYF. In DNA form, the CDR3 reads TGTGCCAGCAGCCGTTTCGGGGTAGGTGGCGAGCAGTACTTC.

The genes are TRBV5-1 and TRBJ2-7; 8 nucleotides match TRBD1. The CDR3 consists of 15 residues. V gave up 3 bases and J gave up 3 bases; unmatched junction bases: 8. From germline, CDR1 is SGHRS and CDR2 YFSETQ. The CDR3 region has the DNA TGCGCCAGCAGCTCCGGAAATACAGGGGGCTACGAGCAGTACTTC. It yields the protein CASSSGNTGGYEQYF.

This clonotype occurred many times. The rearrangement uses TRBV6-2 or TRBV6-3 and TRBJ2-1; D call uncertain. Germline CDR1 reads MNHEY; CDR2 reads SVGEGT. Trimming removed 8 bases at V and 12 bases at J, with 8 bases between. The CDR3 is 9 residues long. The CDR3 is CASSEGQFF. The CDR3 region has the DNA TGTGCCAGCTCCGAAGGGCAGTTCTTC.

V usage is TRBV2 and J usage is TRBJ1-2; TRBD1 aligns across 9 bases. The germline gives CDR1 SNHLY, CDR2 FYNNEI. The J segment lost 3 bases and the V segment lost 3 bases, leaving 5 bases of the junction unmatched. The CDR3 sequence is 15 residues long. DNA for the CDR3: TGTGCCAGCAGTGAGGGGACAGGGAGGTACTATGGCTACACCTTC. Its translation: CASSEGTGRYYGYTF.

This clonotype was seen many times. CDR3 residues: CASSRGLADSYEQYF. CDR3 in DNA: TGCGCCAGCAGCCGAGGACTAGCGGACTCCTACGAGCAGTACTTC. This chain uses TRBV4-3 with TRBJ2-7, with TRBD2 matching over 10 bases. The V and J ends lost 4 bases and 0 bases, in that order; junction bases with no gene match: 3. CDR3 size: 15 residues. Germline values: CDR1 LGHNA, CDR2 YSLEER.